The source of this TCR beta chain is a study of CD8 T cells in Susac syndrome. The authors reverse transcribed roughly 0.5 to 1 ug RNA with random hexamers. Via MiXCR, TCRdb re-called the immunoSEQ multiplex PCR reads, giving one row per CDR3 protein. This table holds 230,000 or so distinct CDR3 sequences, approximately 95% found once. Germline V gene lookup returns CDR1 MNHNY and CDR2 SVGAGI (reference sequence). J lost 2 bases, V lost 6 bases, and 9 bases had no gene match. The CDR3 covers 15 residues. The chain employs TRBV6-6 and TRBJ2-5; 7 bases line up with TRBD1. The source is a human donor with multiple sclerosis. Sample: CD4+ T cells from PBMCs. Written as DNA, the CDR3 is TGTGCCAGCAGCTTTAAGACAGGGAAACAAGAGACCCAGTACTTC. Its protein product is CASSFKTGKQETQYF.